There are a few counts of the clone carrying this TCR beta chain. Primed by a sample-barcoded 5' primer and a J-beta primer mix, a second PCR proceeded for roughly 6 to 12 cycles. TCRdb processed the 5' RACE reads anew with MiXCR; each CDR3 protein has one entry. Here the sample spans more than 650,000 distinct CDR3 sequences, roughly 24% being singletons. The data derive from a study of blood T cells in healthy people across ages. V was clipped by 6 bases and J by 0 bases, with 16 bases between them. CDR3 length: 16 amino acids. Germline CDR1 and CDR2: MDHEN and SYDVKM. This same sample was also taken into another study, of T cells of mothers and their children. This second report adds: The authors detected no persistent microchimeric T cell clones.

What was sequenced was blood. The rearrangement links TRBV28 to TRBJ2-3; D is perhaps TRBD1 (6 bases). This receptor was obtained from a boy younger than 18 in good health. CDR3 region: CASRIYQGSSTDTQYF. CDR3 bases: TGTGCCAGCAGAATATACCAGGGGTCTAGCACAGATACGCAGTATTTT.